The 29 T cell receptor beta chains reported below all come from one sample, sequenced in a study of shared clonotypes between healthy human individuals. The protocol was immunoSEQ multiplex PCR, while the TCRdb copy is restricted to in-frame clones and leaves out a portion. The sample records 500,000 to 550,000 clones, roughly 95% being singletons. The sample was naive CD4+ T cells sorted from blood. Indicated subset: CD45RA+ positively selected. The receptor set was obtained from a woman under 40 in good health.

Here the CDR3 reads CASSPFRGFGANVLTF. The CDR3 DNA sequence: TGTGCCAGCTCACCATTTCGAGGGTTCGGGGCCAACGTCCTGACTTTC. The chain has TRBV18 and TRBJ2-6, with D possibly matching TRBD2 (5 bases). Germline CDR1 KGHSH, CDR2 LQKENI. The CDR3 extends over 16 amino acids. The germline V and J ends were trimmed by 2 bases and 4 bases, with 12 bases remaining between them.

This chain links TRBV7-9 with TRBJ1-4, with 7 bases that match TRBD1. The CDR3 sequence is 16 residues long. Looked up from germline, CDR1 is SEHNR and CDR2 is FQNEAQ (reference sequence). Unmatched junction bases numbered 11, after V lost 2 bases and J lost 8 bases. CDR3 nucleotide sequence: TGTGCCAGCAGCTTAAAAGGGGGCGGAATTTTGGAAAAACTGTTTTTT. Translating gives CASSLKGGGILEKLFF. Full variable domain (rest looked up from reference TRBV7-9 and TRBJ1-4): DTGVSQNPRHKITKRGQNVTFRCDPISEHNRLYWYRQTLGQGPEFLTYFQNEAQLEKSRLLSDRFSAERPKGSFSTLEIQRTEQGDSAMYLCASSLKGGGILEKLFFGSGTQLSVL.

This clone was detected only a few times. This chain uses TRBV11-2 with TRBJ1-5; D perhaps matches TRBD1 (6 bases). Germline lookup yields CDR1 SGHAT and CDR2 FQNNGV. V gave up 5 bases and J gave up 6 bases, with 17 bases separating them. The CDR3 sequence is 15 residues long. The CDR3 DNA reads TGTGCCAGCAGCCCGAGGGGGGTCGTCCCTCAGCCCCAGCATTTT. Protein product: CASSPRGVVPQPQHF.

V is TRBV28 and J is TRBJ1-2; D gene uncertain. Germline values: CDR1 MDHEN, CDR2 SYDVKM. CDR3 length: 11 residues. V was cut by 5 bases and J by 8 bases, with 9 bases left in between. CDR3 amino acids: CASSPNEGYTF. The CDR3 DNA reads as TGTGCCAGCAGTCCGAACGAGGGCTACACCTTC.

The chain uses TRBV7-2 and TRBJ1-1; D remains unclear. Germline CDR1 reads SGHTA; CDR2 reads FQGNSA. V lost 0 bases and J lost 4, with 9 bases in between. This CDR3 has 14 amino acids. The CDR3 spells CASSLAGWSTEAFF. As DNA, the CDR3 is TGTGCCAGCAGCTTAGCGGGGTGGAGCACTGAAGCTTTCTTT.

The chain uses TRBV7-9 and TRBJ1-1, with D tentatively TRBD1 (6 bases). CDR1 and CDR2 from the germline V gene are SEHNR and FQNEAQ (reference sequence). The V and J ends lost 5 bases and 0 bases respectively, with 13 bases between them. This CDR3 is built from 15 residues. The CDR3 DNA follows: TGTGCCAGCAGCCCCCGACAGGAGATGAACACTGAAGCTTTCTTT. Translating it yields CASSPRQEMNTEAFF.

V gene TRBV6-1 combines with J gene TRBJ2-5; D unclear. V was cut by 2 bases and J by 2 bases, with 12 bases left in between. CDR1 and CDR2 (germline): MNHNS, SASEGT. The CDR3 is 15 residues long. CDR3 DNA: TGTGCCAGCAGTGAAATTTGGACGTTACAAGAGACCCAGTACTTC. Encoded protein: CASSEIWTLQETQYF.

The chain carries TRBV14 and TRBJ2-2; no reliable D call. V lost 2 bases, J lost 7 bases, and 11 bases lay in between. The length of the CDR3 is 14 residues. Germline assignment: CDR1 SGHDN and CDR2 FVKESK. CDR3 loop: CASSQSLLVGELFF. The CDR3 coding sequence is TGTGCCAGCAGCCAAAGCCTACTTGTCGGGGAGCTGTTTTTT.

The rearrangement links TRBV2 to TRBJ2-1, with D possibly TRBD2 on 6 matching bases. This CDR3 is 13 amino acids long. Trimming left V 6 bases short and J 9 bases short, with 15 bases between. Germline CDR1 reads SNHLY; CDR2 reads FYNNEI. The CDR3 DNA reads TGTGCCAGCAGCGGGAGTTGGAGCGGTGAGCAGTTCTTC. As protein: CASSGSWSGEQFF.

This CDR3 is CASSLADRLEAFF. CDR3 nucleotides: TGTGCCAGCAGCTTGGCCGACAGGCTTGAAGCTTTCTTT. The rearrangement uses TRBV5-5 and TRBJ1-1; possibly TRBD1 for D (6 bases). This CDR3 spans 13 amino acids. Germline CDR1 SGHKS, CDR2 YYEKEE (reference sequence). The V end was cut by 0 bases, the J end by 7 bases, with 10 bases between.

The chain joins TRBV5-1 to TRBJ2-7; D ambiguous. CDR3 size: 15 residues. The V end was cut by 4 bases, the J end by 2 bases, with 16 bases between. CDR1 SGHRS and CDR2 YFSETQ come from the germline V gene. In nucleotides, the CDR3 is TGCGCCAGCAGCGAACCGGACGCTTTCGCCTACGAGCAGTACTTC. It translates to CASSEPDAFAYEQYF.

This clone was recorded only once. Other DNA sequences from this sample encode an identical CDR3 as well. The chain recombines TRBV5-1 with TRBJ1-3, with a weak D call TRBD1 (5 bases). The CDR3 loop spans 14 amino acids. CDR1 is SGHRS, CDR2 YFSETQ, per germline. V was clipped by 5 bases and J by 0 bases, with 9 bases between them. The CDR3 region has the DNA TGCGCCAGCAGTTCAGACAGCTCTGGAAACACCATATATTTT. Encoded protein: CASSSDSSGNTIYF.

The chain combines TRBV28 with TRBJ2-7, with a tentative D call TRBD1 (5 bases). The CDR3 totals 16 residues. V shed 3 bases and J shed 2 bases, with 17 bases lying between them. Germline V gene sequence: CDR1 MDHEN, CDR2 SYDVKM. The CDR3 DNA follows: TGTGCCAGCAGTTTGGGGCAGGGCACTTGGGCCTACGAGCAGTACTTC. It codes for CASSLGQGTWAYEQYF.

The V and J genes are TRBV25-1 and TRBJ2-7; 7 nucleotides agree with TRBD1. This CDR3 has 16 amino acids. From germline, CDR1 is MGHDK and CDR2 SYGVNS. V shed 2 bases, J shed 0 bases, and the junction held 7 bases outside the gene matches. The CDR3, as DNA: TGTGCCAGCAGTGAAGGGGACAGCTCACACTCCTACGAGCAGTACTTC. This sequence encodes CASSEGDSSHSYEQYF.

CDR3 region: CASSPFVGGSNQPQHF. In DNA, the CDR3 is TGTGCCAGCAGCCCCTTCGTTGGGGGTAGCAATCAGCCCCAGCATTTT. The chain couples TRBV16 to TRBJ1-5; a weak D match, TRBD1 (5 bases). CDR1 and CDR2 from the germline V gene are KGHSY and FQNENV. The CDR3 length is 16 residues. The V gene lost 4 bases and the J gene lost 0 bases, with 13 bases spanning the gap. Based on the CDR3 plus reference TRBV16 and TRBJ1-5, the full variable domain is GEEVAQTPKHLVRGEGQKAKLYCAPIKGHSYVFWYQQVLKNEFKFLISFQNENVFDETGMPKERFSAKCLPNSPCSLEIQATKLEDSAVYFCASSPFVGGSNQPQHFGDGTRLSIL.

In its sample, this clone was seen once. V is TRBV21-1 and J is TRBJ2-1; the table's D gene call, TRBD2, was not cross checked with the DNA. TRBV21-1 is a pseudogene locus. This CDR3 is 16 amino acids long. The CDR3 protein is CASSSLKTSFYNEQFF. In DNA form, the CDR3 reads TGTGCCAGCAGCAGTTTAAAGACTAGCTTTTACAATGAGCAGTTCTTC.

The chain employs TRBV30 and TRBJ2-3, with 7 bases fitting TRBD1. CDR3 length equals 12 residues. V dropped 4 bases and J dropped 4; count of bases not matched to a gene: 2. Germline CDR1 and CDR2: GTSNPN and SVGIG (reference sequence). The CDR3 DNA follows: TGTGCCTGGACTACAGGGGCAGATACGCAGTATTTT. Residues: CAWTTGADTQYF.

The rearrangement uses TRBV18 and TRBJ2-7; 7 bases match TRBD1. The CDR3 is 14 residues long. Germline V gene sequence: CDR1 KGHSH, CDR2 LQKENI. Trimming removed 4 bases from V and 4 bases from J; junction bases left unmatched: 7. CDR3 sequence: CASSRGTEWYEQYF. The CDR3 coding sequence is TGTGCCAGCTCACGAGGGACAGAATGGTACGAGCAGTACTTC.

This clone was seen once. CDR3 DNA sequence: TGTGCCAGCAAACTCGGTGGGCGTCCCTATGAAAAACTGTTTTTT. Translation gives CASKLGGRPYEKLFF. J is TRBJ1-4 and V is TRBV28; the D is unclear. The CDR3 sequence is 15 residues long. The germline gives CDR1 MDHEN, CDR2 SYDVKM. V was shortened by 7 bases and J by 6 bases, with 18 bases between the two germline ends.

The chain combines TRBV7-8 with TRBJ2-7; maybe TRBD2 (6 bases). Between the trimmed V and J ends, which lost 3 bases and 0 bases, there was a span of 9 bases. Germline V lookup: CDR1 SGHVS, CDR2 FQNEAQ. This CDR3 is built from 14 residues. CDR3 sequence reads: CASSFGDFSYEQYF. CDR3 in DNA: TGTGCCAGCAGCTTTGGGGACTTCTCCTACGAGCAGTACTTC.

CDR3 sequence: CASSQVSSGITYEQYF. The CDR3, as DNA: TGCGCCAGCAGCCAAGTTTCTAGCGGGATTACCTACGAGCAGTACTTC. The chain joins TRBV4-1 to TRBJ2-7, with 9 bases matching TRBD2. The CDR3 is made up of 16 amino acids. Germline CDR1 reads MGHRA; CDR2 reads YSYEKL. V trimming: 1 base; J trimming: 2 bases; junction bases outside the gene matches: 6.

This chain joins TRBV10-3 and TRBJ1-1; 8 positions match TRBD1. Trimming removed 4 bases from V and 1 base from J; junction bases left unmatched: 8. CDR3 size: 16 residues. The V gene's germline CDR1 is ENHRY and CDR2 SYGVKD. The CDR3 DNA reads TGTGCCATCAGTGGAGACCACAGGGGGACGAACACTGAAGCTTTCTTT. Encoded protein: CAISGDHRGTNTEAFF.

V usage is TRBV6-1 and J usage is TRBJ2-1; D is undetermined. Per the germline V gene, CDR1 is MNHNS and CDR2 is SASEGT. The CDR3 spans 13 residues. Trimming shortened V by 3 bases and J by 9 bases, and 12 bases separated the two germline ends. The CDR3 nucleotides are TGTGCCAGCAGTGATTTTAGCTCGGGTGAGCAGTTCTTC. It codes for CASSDFSSGEQFF.

The sample holds one count of this clone. The CDR3 sequence is CASSDQGWGYTF. CDR3 coding DNA: TGTGCCAGCAGTGACCAGGGTTGGGGCTACACCTTC. The gene calls are TRBV25-1 and TRBJ1-2; tentatively, D is TRBD1 (5 bases). V was cut by 3 bases and J by 8 bases, with 10 bases left in between. The CDR3 sequence is 12 residues long. Germline CDR1 MGHDK, CDR2 SYGVNS.

The chain carries TRBV5-1 and TRBJ1-3; 9 bases are a match to TRBD1. Trimming cost V 4 bases and J 3 bases; bases outside gene matches: 5. The CDR3 is made up of 15 amino acids. Per the germline V gene, CDR1 is SGHRS and CDR2 is YFSETQ. Written as DNA, the CDR3 is TGCGCCAGCAGCAGTACAGGGGGCGATGGAAACACCATATATTTT. Translating it yields CASSSTGGDGNTIYF.

The V and J genes are TRBV18 and TRBJ2-1; 8 bases line up with TRBD2. Unmatched junction bases numbered 11, after V lost 3 bases and J lost 7 bases. This CDR3 has 16 amino acids. Germline lookup yields CDR1 KGHSH and CDR2 LQKENI. The CDR3 region has the DNA TGTGCCAGCTCACCCCCGCGGGCGGGAGGAGCTAATGAGCAGTTCTTC. Its translation is CASSPPRAGGANEQFF. The full variable domain, in which reference TRBV18 and TRBJ2-1 provide the parts outside the CDR3, is NAGVMQNPRHLVRRRGQEARLRCSPMKGHSHVYWYRQLPEEGLKFMVYLQKENIIDESGMPKERFSAEFPKEGPSILRIQQVVRGDSAAYFCASSPPRAGGANEQFFGPGTRLTVL.

About this clone: The identical CDR3 is also encoded by other nucleotide sequences in the sample. V usage is TRBV27 and J usage is TRBJ2-5; D remains unclear. Germline V gene sequence: CDR1 MNHEY, CDR2 SMNVEV (reference sequence). V gave up 4 bases and J gave up 1 base, with 1 base separating them. This CDR3 region has 11 residues. Written as DNA, the CDR3 is TGTGCCAGCAGTTCCCAAGAGACCCAGTACTTC. Translation gives CASSSQETQYF.

The rearrangement joins TRBV5-4 to TRBJ1-1; D not certain. Germline V gene sequence: CDR1 SGHNT, CDR2 YYREEE (reference sequence). This CDR3 is 15 amino acids long. Trimming took 4 bases from V and 0 from J, leaving 13 bases between them. The CDR3 DNA reads as TGTGCCAGCAGCGCCGGACCAGTAATGAACACTGAAGCTTTCTTT. This codes for CASSAGPVMNTEAFF.

V is TRBV28 and J is TRBJ2-1, with 13 bases that match TRBD2. Germline CDR1 MDHEN, CDR2 SYDVKM. This CDR3 contains 17 residues. The ends lost 2 bases at V and 0 bases at J; junction bases unmatched: 1. The CDR3 coding sequence is TGTGCCAGCAGTTTACGGACTAGCGGGAGCTCCTACAATGAGCAGTTCTTC. It codes for CASSLRTSGSSYNEQFF.